Below, 24 T cell receptor beta chains from the same sample are listed, as sequenced in a study of OX40 agonist ivuxolimab in advanced cancers. TCRdb keeps only in-frame clones here, not all; method: immunoSEQ multiplex PCR. This sample carries fewer than 80,000 clones, 75% to 90% of them seen once, and the ten largest clones take around 11%. The sequencing here drew on CD4+ or CD8+ T cells sorted from blood, taken in a trial of the OX40 agonist ivuxolimab. The receptors come from an adult with an advanced solid tumor such as melanoma, head and neck, liver or kidney cancer.

The table lists this clone with a few counts. This chain connects TRBV19 to TRBJ1-1; D unresolved. The CDR3 runs 13 residues. Germline V gives CDR1 LNHDA, CDR2 SQIVND (reference sequence). V shed 5 bases and J shed 1 base, with 8 bases lying between them. The CDR3 loop reads CASSSRENTEAFF. The CDR3 bases are TGTGCCAGTAGTTCGCGGGAGAACACTGAAGCTTTCTTT.

V usage is TRBV6-1 and J usage is TRBJ2-7; no clear D gene. Looked up from germline, CDR1 is MNHNS and CDR2 is SASEGT. V lost 3 bases and J 4 bases, leaving 16 bases between the germline ends. This CDR3 is 15 amino acids long. The CDR3 nucleotides read TGTGCCAGCAGTGATTCAGACTCCCCCCTATACGAGCAGTACTTC. Translated: CASSDSDSPLYEQYF.

This clone came up a few times. The J gene is TRBJ2-7, the V gene TRBV28, with D unresolved. There are 16 residues in the CDR3. Germline CDR1 and CDR2: MDHEN and SYDVKM. V was clipped by 3 bases and J by 4 bases, with 19 bases between them. In nucleotides, the CDR3 is TGTGCCAGCAGTTTCCCCGAGACTGTTAGCCGGTACGAGCAGTACTTC. Protein: CASSFPETVSRYEQYF.

The rearrangement uses TRBV14 and TRBJ2-7; D gene uncertain. CDR3 length: 14 residues. V dropped 0 bases and J dropped 7 bases, with 13 bases sitting between them. Per germline, CDR1 SGHDN and CDR2 FVKESK. Written as DNA, the CDR3 is TGTGCCAGCAGCCAAGAATTCGGTTTGCGAGAGCAGTACTTC. Residues: CASSQEFGLREQYF.

The V call is TRBV7-6, the J call TRBJ2-5; 8 bases map to TRBD1. CDR1 and CDR2 from the germline V gene are SGHVS and FNYEAQ. V was clipped by 4 bases and J by 4 bases; unmatched bases: 5. The CDR3 sequence is 14 residues long. CDR3 protein: CASSWTGSGETQYF. The CDR3 DNA reads TGTGCCAGCAGCTGGACAGGGTCGGGAGAGACCCAGTACTTC.

The CDR3 is CASTAERDDSYEQYF. The CDR3 nucleotides read TGTGCCAGTACCGCAGAGAGGGACGACAGCTACGAGCAGTACTTC. This rearrangement joins TRBV19 to TRBJ2-7, with D possibly called TRBD1 or TRBD2 (5 bases each). Germline V gene lookup returns CDR1 LNHDA and CDR2 SQIVND (reference sequence). This CDR3 has 15 amino acids. The V end was cut by 7 bases, the J end by 3 bases, with 19 bases between.

The rearrangement uses TRBV5-1 and TRBJ2-1, with D possibly called TRBD1 or TRBD2 (5 bases each). The CDR3 runs to 16 residues. The germline V gene has CDR1 SGHRS and CDR2 YFSETQ. Trimming removed 3 bases at V and 0 bases at J, with 13 bases between. The CDR3 DNA is TGCGCCAGCAGCTGGGACGGGGTCCCCTCCTACAATGAGCAGTTCTTC. This codes for CASSWDGVPSYNEQFF.

Written as DNA, the CDR3 is TGTGCCAGCAGTTTCCATCCCACCGGGGAGCTGTTTTTT. It yields the protein CASSFHPTGELFF. The V call is TRBV27, the J call TRBJ2-2; D unresolved. V was shortened by 3 bases and J by 4 bases, with 6 bases between the two germline ends. The CDR3 has 13 amino acids. Per germline, CDR1 MNHEY and CDR2 SMNVEV (reference sequence).

The chain is built from TRBV13 and TRBJ2-7; TRBD2 matches at 7 bases. Trimming at V came to 5 bases and at J to 1 base, leaving 5 bases not matched to a gene. CDR3 length: 14 amino acids. Germline assignment: CDR1 PRHDT and CDR2 FYEKMQ (reference sequence). CDR3 sequence (DNA): TGTGCCAGCAGCCCCGGAGCGGGGTCCTACGAGCAGTACTTC. This sequence encodes CASSPGAGSYEQYF.

J is TRBJ1-5 and V is TRBV27; D perhaps matches TRBD1 (5 bases). Per germline, CDR1 MNHEY and CDR2 SMNVEV (reference sequence). V was cut by 6 bases and J by 4 bases, with 13 bases left in between. The CDR3 extends over 14 amino acids. CDR3 sequence reads: CASRFRGSNQPQHF. CDR3 bases: TGTGCCAGCAGGTTTCGGGGGTCGAATCAGCCCCAGCATTTT.

This chain connects TRBV5-1 to TRBJ2-1; weak D call: TRBD2 (6 bases). The CDR3 extends over 14 amino acids. Germline assignment: CDR1 SGHRS and CDR2 YFSETQ. V lost 4 bases, J lost 3 bases, and 11 bases lay in between. CDR3 nucleotides: TGCGCCAGCAGCCGACTAGACTTCTACAATGAGCAGTTCTTC. It yields the protein CASSRLDFYNEQFF.

Sample share makes this clone large. J is TRBJ2-3 and V is TRBV7-2, with a possible D match to TRBD2 (5 bases). Trimming shortened V by 3 bases and J by 0 bases, and 7 bases separated the two germline ends. This CDR3 contains 14 residues. Looked up from germline, CDR1 is SGHTA and CDR2 is FQGNSA. DNA for the CDR3: TGTGCCAGCAGCTTCAAGCGGAGCACAGATACGCAGTATTTT. Translation gives CASSFKRSTDTQYF.

The DNA of the CDR3 is TGTGCCAGCAGTTTATCTCGTGAGACTAGCGTTTCCTACGAGCAGTACTTC. It translates to CASSLSRETSVSYEQYF. V is TRBV28 and J is TRBJ2-7; 8 bases are a match to TRBD2. Germline V lookup: CDR1 MDHEN, CDR2 SYDVKM. Trimming cost V 1 base and J 1 base; bases outside gene matches: 9. The length of the CDR3 is 17 residues.

The V and J genes are TRBV2 and TRBJ2-7; 8 bases match TRBD1. Trimming at V came to 9 bases and at J to 3 bases, leaving 10 bases not matched to a gene. CDR3 length equals 14 residues. Germline values: CDR1 SNHLY, CDR2 FYNNEI. The CDR3 region has the DNA TGTGCCAGAGAGGTGACAGGGGAGATCTACGAGCAGTACTTC. It encodes CAREVTGEIYEQYF.

The V and J genes are TRBV10-3 and TRBJ2-7; D is ambiguous. Germline CDR1 and CDR2: ENHRY and SYGVKD. CDR3 size: 13 residues. The V and J ends lost 10 bases and 3 bases respectively, with 16 bases between them. The CDR3 protein is CATSLGYGYEQYF. The CDR3 DNA is TGTGCCACGTCTTTGGGGTACGGCTACGAGCAGTACTTC.

The V call is TRBV5-1, the J call TRBJ1-2, with a tentative D call TRBD1 (5 bases). This CDR3 comprises 12 residues. CDR1 and CDR2 (germline): SGHRS, YFSETQ. Trimming removed 4 bases at V and 8 bases at J, with 12 bases between. The CDR3, as DNA: TGCGCCAGCAGCCCGGACGGGGGGGGCTACACCTTC. Translating gives CASSPDGGGYTF.

The V and J genes are TRBV13 and TRBJ2-1; D remains ambiguous. V was trimmed by 4 bases and J by 5 bases, leaving 15 bases between them. The CDR3 covers 15 residues. In germline, CDR1 is PRHDT, CDR2 FYEKMQ (reference sequence). CDR3 DNA sequence: TGTGCCAGCAGCTCCTTGGGCTGGCAGAACAATGAGCAGTTCTTC. This gives the protein CASSSLGWQNNEQFF.

The chain is built from TRBV25-1 and TRBJ2-7; 10 nucleotides match TRBD2. The germline CDR1 and CDR2 sequences are MGHDK and SYGVNS. The CDR3 runs to 15 residues. After removal of 0 bases from V and 6 bases from J, the junction contained 5 bases not matched to a gene. CDR3 region: CASSEYGTSVSEQYF. Here the CDR3 DNA reads TGTGCCAGCAGTGAATATGGGACTAGCGTATCCGAGCAGTACTTC.

The chain is built from TRBV7-8 and TRBJ2-3; 7 bases map to TRBD2. V was clipped by 4 bases and J by 0 bases; unmatched bases: 4. The CDR3 length is 15 residues. Per germline, CDR1 SGHVS and CDR2 FQNEAQ. CDR3 amino acids: CASSSSGSSTDTQYF. The CDR3 DNA reads TGTGCCAGCAGCTCTAGCGGATCAAGCACAGATACGCAGTATTTT. Filled out from reference TRBV7-8 and TRBJ2-3, the complete variable domain reads GAGVSQSPRYKVAKRGQDVALRCDPISGHVSLFWYQQALGQGPEFLTYFQNEAQLDKSGLPSDRFFAERPEGSVSTLKIQRTQQEDSAVYLCASSSSGSSTDTQYFGPGTRLTVL.

CDR3 sequence: CASSLGGEQYF. The CDR3 DNA is TGCGCCAGCAGCTTGGGTGGCGAGCAGTACTTC. V gene TRBV5-1 combines with J gene TRBJ2-7; no clear D. The CDR3 is 11 residues long. The germline V gene has CDR1 SGHRS and CDR2 YFSETQ. V was cut by 0 bases and J by 6 bases, with 4 bases left in between.

This chain joins TRBV6-5 and TRBJ1-2; no clear D gene. The V end was cut by 3 bases, the J end by 5 bases, with 4 bases between. The CDR3 consists of 11 residues. Germline CDR1 is MNHEY and CDR2 is SVGAGI. CDR3 DNA sequence: TGTGCCAGCAGTTATTTATATGGCTACACCTTC. Translation gives CASSYLYGYTF.

The chain recombines TRBV9 with TRBJ1-1, with unresolved D. This CDR3 spans 15 amino acids. CDR1 SGDLS and CDR2 YYNGEE come from the germline V gene. V lost 2 bases to trimming and J lost 0 bases, with 11 bases between them. The CDR3 bases are TGTGCCAGCAGCGTTTATGCCGGTATGAACACTGAAGCTTTCTTT. It specifies CASSVYAGMNTEAFF.

The chain has TRBV29-1 and TRBJ2-2; D gene uncertain. Between the trimmed V and J ends, which lost 7 bases and 1 base, there was a span of 10 bases. This CDR3 region has 13 residues. Germline assignment: CDR1 SQVTM and CDR2 ANQGSEA. The CDR3 sequence: CSAPNWNTGELFF. The CDR3, as DNA: TGCAGCGCCCCCAATTGGAACACCGGGGAGCTGTTTTTT.

The gene calls are TRBV27 and TRBJ2-5; D unclear. The CDR3 extends over 11 amino acids. From germline, CDR1 is MNHEY and CDR2 SMNVEV (reference sequence). V was trimmed by 5 bases and J by 5 bases, leaving 6 bases between them. In DNA, the CDR3 is TGTGCCAGCAGTAAAGAGGAGACCCAGTACTTC. Translating it yields CASSKEETQYF.